This TCR beta chain was recovered during a study of a mutant IDH1 vaccine in newly diagnosed glioma (dated by TCRdb to about 2021). Regarding the study in general: Eight vaccinations were administered to patients in weeks 1, 3, 5, 7, 11, 15, 19 and 23, corresponding to visits V03 through V10. In the chemotherapy-containing groups, vaccination started alongside temozolomide cycles, whereas in patients who had radiotherapy alone it started 4-6 weeks after radiotherapy. Of the approximately 32 treated patients, about 60% were male and approximately 40% were female, and the mean age was roughly 38 years. Before enrollment, most patients had been given radiochemotherapy with temozolomide as standard therapy, while the rest had received either radiotherapy alone or temozolomide alone. Peripheral blood was drawn at six visits: V03 (baseline), V05, V07, V10, V12 and V13. Longitudinal TCRB deep sequencing was done for 25 treated patients, wherever samples were available for exploratory analyses.

Libraries were made using the immunoSEQ multiplex PCR assay. Rearranged TCR beta chain sequences were amplified with the hsTCRB Kit following the manufacturer's protocol. An Illumina MiSeq was used to sequence the TCRB libraries. In the authors' own workflow: The kit vendor's proprietary platform handled demultiplexing, trimming and gene mapping. Imported from immuneACCESS, the table was reduced by TCRdb to in-frame sequences with V and J called. These copies leave out some clones; in studies compared against another copy, an unresolved V gene accounts for under half, and the cause of the remainder is not known. Clonal size and the V and J genes are those of that table, whereas D and trimming came from the DNA. In this sample the table shows some 35,000 clones, roughly 80% of which occur a single time. The ten largest clones represent 9.5% to 13% of the sample. Broad study findings and their caveats: Selection of PBMC samples for TCRB deep sequencing was based on availability. Pseudoprogression seemed to be unrelated to changes in the top peripheral T cell clonotypes found by TCRB sequencing. It was noted by the authors that analyses of patient blood samples could not be reproduced owing to sample limitations. Immune responses induced by the vaccine were seen in 90% to 95% of patients across multiple MHC alleles.

In regard to this clone: Its recognized antigen is unknown. No per-base quality is available; no much larger clone lies one base away.

CDR1 PRHDT and CDR2 FYEKMQ are derived from the germline V gene (reference sequence). Unmatched junction bases come to 15, with V trimmed by 5 bases and J by 8 bases. The CDR3 contains 16 residues, cysteine and phenylalanine counted. Left in the record is the CDR3 DNA by itself, 48 bases read in frame from the first base. The sample's time point label is to be understood as: week 5, during vaccination. Each vaccine dose was 300 ug of a 20-mer mutant IDH1 peptide in Montanide, given subcutaneously with topical imiquimod. The donors had newly diagnosed IDH1-mutant astrocytomas of WHO grade 3 or 4 that showed loss of nuclear ATRX. The samples were drawn from NOA16, a multicentre, single-arm, open-label phase I trial in Germany that tested a mutant IDH1 peptide vaccine in humans for the first time. The DNeasy Blood and Tissue Kit was used to extract genomic DNA from EDTA blood for TCRB sequencing.

This chain is built from TRBV13 and TRBJ1-3; the central 7 bases match TRBD1. The source was PBMCs, collected from a glioma patient whose treatment included an IDH1 peptide vaccine. This sequence originates from a man aged 45-60 years with glioma. The DNA sequence is given as TGTGCCAGCAGCACCAAGCGAGGGGGCCTGTCGGACACCATATATTTT. It specifies CASSTKRGGLSDTIYF. With all but the CDR3 taken from the reference TRBV13 and TRBJ1-3 genes, the full variable domain is: AAGVIQSPRHLIKEKRETATLKCYPIPRHDTVYWYQQGPGQDPQFLISFYEKMQSDKGSIPDRFSAQQFSDYHSELNMSSLELGDSALYFCASSTKRGGLSDTIYFGEGSWLTVV.